This T cell receptor beta chain was identified in a study of OX40 agonist ivuxolimab in advanced cancers. The CDR3 spans 15 residues. Germline V lookup: CDR1 MNHNY, CDR2 SVGAGI (reference sequence). V was trimmed by 4 bases and J by 7 bases, leaving 18 bases between them. Some clones are missing from TCRdb's copy, which holds only in-frame ones; the method was immunoSEQ multiplex PCR. The sample lists 45,000 to 65,000 clones; roughly 80% were seen once. Whole-study results and caveats: Some nonresponders additionally presented with little normalized T-cell clonal expansion.

Concerning this clone: Antigen unknown.

The V call is TRBV6-6, the J call TRBJ2-3; D possibly uses TRBD1 or TRBD2 (5 bases each). The source material was CD4+ or CD8+ T cells sorted from blood, sampled in a trial of the OX40 agonist ivuxolimab. The TCR was taken from an adult with an advanced solid tumor such as melanoma, head and neck, liver or kidney cancer. CDR3 nucleotides: TGTGCCAGCAGTTGGGAAGGGACCCTGGAAAATACGCAGTATTTT. Its protein product is CASSWEGTLENTQYF.